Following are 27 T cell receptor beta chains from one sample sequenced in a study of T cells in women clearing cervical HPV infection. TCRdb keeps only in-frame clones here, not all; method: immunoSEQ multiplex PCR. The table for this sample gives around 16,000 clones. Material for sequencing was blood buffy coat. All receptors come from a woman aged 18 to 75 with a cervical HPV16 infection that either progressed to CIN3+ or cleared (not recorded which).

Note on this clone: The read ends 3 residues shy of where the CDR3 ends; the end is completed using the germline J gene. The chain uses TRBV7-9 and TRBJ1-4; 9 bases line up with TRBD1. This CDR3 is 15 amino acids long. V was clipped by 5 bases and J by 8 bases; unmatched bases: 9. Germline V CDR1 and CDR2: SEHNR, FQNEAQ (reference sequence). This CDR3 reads CASSLRGQGGEKLFF. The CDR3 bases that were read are TGTGCCAGCAGCCTACGGGGACAGGGTGGAGAAAAA.

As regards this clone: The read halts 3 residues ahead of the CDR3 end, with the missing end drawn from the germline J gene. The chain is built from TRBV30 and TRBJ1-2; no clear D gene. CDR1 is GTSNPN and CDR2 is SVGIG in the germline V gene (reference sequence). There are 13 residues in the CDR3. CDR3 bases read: TGTGCCTGGACTAGCGGGAGCTCCTACGAC. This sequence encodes CAWTSGSSYD. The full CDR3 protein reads CAWTSGSSYDYTF. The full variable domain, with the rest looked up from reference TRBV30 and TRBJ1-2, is SQTIHQWPATLVQPVGSPLSLECTVEGTSNPNLYWYRQAAGRGLQLLFYSVGIGQISSEVPQNLSASRPQDRQFILSSKKLLLSDSGFYLCAWTSGSSYDYTFGSGTRLTVV.

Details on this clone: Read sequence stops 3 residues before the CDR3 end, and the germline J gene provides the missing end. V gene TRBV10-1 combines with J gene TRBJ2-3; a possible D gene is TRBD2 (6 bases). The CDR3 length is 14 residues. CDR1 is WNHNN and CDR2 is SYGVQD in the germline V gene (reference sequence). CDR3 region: CASSRGTSQETQYF. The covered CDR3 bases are TGCGCCAGCAGCCGGGGGACTTCCCAAGAGACG.

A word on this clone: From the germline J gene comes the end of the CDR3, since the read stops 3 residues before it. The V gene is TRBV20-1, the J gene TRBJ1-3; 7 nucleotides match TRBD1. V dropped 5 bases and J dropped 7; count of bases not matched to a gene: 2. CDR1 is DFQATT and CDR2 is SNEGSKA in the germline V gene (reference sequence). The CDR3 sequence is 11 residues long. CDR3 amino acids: CSALTGNTIYF. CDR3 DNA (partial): TGCAGTGCTTTGACAGGGAACACC.

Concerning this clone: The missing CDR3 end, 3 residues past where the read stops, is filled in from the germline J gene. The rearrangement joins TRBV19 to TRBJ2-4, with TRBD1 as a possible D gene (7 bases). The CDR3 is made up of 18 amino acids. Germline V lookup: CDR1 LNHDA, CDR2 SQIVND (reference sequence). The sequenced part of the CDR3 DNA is TGTGCCAGTACCAAAAAAGGTAGCGGTGGGGACAGAGACTATGGT. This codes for CASTKKGSGGDRDYG. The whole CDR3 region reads CASTKKGSGGDRDYGQYF.

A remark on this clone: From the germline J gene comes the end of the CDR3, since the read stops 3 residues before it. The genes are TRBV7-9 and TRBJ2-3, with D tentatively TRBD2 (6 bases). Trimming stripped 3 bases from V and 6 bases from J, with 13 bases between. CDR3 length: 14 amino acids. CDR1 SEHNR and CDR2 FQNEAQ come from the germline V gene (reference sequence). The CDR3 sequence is CASSFETSRDTQYF. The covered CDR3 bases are TGTGCCAGCAGCTTCGAGACTAGTCGGGATACG. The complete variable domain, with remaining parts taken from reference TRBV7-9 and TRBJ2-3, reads DTGVSQNPRHKITKRGQNVTFRCDPISEHNRLYWYRQTLGQGPEFLTYFQNEAQLEKSRLLSDRFSAERPKGSFSTLEIQRTEQGDSAMYLCASSFETSRDTQYFGPGTRLTVL.

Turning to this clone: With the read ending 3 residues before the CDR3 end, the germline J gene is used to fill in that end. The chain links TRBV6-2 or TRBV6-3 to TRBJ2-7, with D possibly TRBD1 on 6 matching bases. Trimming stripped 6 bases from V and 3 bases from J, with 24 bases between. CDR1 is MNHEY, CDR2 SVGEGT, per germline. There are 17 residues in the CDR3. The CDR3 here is CASSYHTSQGNIYEQYF. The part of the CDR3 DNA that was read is TGTGCCAGCAGCTACCATACCTCGCAGGGGAATATCTACGAG.

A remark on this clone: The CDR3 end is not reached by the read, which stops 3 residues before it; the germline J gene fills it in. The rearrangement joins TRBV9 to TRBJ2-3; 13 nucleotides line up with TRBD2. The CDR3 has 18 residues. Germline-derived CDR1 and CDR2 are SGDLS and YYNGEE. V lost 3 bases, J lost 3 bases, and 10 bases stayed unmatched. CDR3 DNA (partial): TGTGCCAGCAGCGCCACTAGCGGGGGGGCCAGAGGAACAGATACG. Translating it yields CASSATSGGARGTDT. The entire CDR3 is CASSATSGGARGTDTQYF. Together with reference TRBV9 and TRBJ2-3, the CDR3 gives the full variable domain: DSGVTQTPKHLITATGQRVTLRCSPRSGDLSVYWYQQSLDQGLQFLIQYYNGEERAKGNILERFSAQQFPDLHSELNLSSLELGDSALYFCASSATSGGARGTDTQYFGPGTRLTVL.

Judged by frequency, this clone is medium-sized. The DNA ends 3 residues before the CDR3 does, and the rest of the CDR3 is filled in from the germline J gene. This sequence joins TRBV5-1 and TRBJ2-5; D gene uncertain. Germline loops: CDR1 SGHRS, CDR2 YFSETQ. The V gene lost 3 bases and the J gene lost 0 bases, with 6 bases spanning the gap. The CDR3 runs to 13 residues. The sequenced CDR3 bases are TGCGCCAGCAGCTCAGCGTACCAAGAGACC. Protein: CASSSAYQET. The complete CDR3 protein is CASSSAYQETQYF.

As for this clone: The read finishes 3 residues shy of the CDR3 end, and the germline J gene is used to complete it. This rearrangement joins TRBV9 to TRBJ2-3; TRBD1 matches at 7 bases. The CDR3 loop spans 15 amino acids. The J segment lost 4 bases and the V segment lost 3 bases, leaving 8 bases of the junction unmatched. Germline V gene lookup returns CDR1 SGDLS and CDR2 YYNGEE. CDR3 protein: CASSALTGNPDTQYF. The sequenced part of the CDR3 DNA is TGTGCCAGCAGCGCCCTGACAGGGAACCCAGATACG.

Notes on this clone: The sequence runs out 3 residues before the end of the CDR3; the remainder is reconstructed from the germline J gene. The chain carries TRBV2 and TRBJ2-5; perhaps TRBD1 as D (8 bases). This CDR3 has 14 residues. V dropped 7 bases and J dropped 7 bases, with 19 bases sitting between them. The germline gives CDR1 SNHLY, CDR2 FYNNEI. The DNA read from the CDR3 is TGTGCCAGCAATGCAATACAGGGGGGGAGGACC. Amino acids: CASNAIQGGRT. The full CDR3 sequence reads CASNAIQGGRTQYF. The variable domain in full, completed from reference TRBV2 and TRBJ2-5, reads EPEVTQTPSHQVTQMGQEVILRCVPISNHLYFYWYRQILGQKVEFLVSFYNNEISEKSEIFDDQFSVERPDGSNFTLKIRSTKLEDSAMYFCASNAIQGGRTQYFGPGTRLLVL.

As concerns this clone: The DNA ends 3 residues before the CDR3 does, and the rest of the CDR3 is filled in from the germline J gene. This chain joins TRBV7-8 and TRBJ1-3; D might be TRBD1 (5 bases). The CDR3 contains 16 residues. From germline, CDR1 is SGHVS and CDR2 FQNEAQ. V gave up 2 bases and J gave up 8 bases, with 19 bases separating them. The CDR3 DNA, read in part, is TGTGCCAGCAGCTTACCCTCAGGGAGTTTGGGCGACACC. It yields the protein CASSLPSGSLGDT. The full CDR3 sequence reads CASSLPSGSLGDTIYF.

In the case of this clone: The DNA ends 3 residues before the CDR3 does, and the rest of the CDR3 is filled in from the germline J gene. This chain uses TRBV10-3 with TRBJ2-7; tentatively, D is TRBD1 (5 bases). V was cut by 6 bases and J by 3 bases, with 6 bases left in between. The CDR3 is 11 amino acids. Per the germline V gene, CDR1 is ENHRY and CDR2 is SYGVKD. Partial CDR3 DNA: TGTGCCATCAGGCAGGGCTACGAG. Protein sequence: CAIRQGYE. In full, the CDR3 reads CAIRQGYEQYF.

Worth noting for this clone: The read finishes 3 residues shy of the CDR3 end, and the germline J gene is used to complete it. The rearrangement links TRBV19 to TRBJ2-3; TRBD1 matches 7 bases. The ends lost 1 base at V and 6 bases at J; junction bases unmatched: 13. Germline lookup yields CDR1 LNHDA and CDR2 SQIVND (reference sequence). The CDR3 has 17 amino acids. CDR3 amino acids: CASSIATGQPIFDTQYF. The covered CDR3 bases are TGTGCCAGTAGTATAGCCACGGGACAGCCGATCTTTGATACG. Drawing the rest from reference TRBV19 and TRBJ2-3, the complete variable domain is DGGITQSPKYLFRKEGQNVTLSCEQNLNHDAMYWYRQDPGQGLRLIYYSQIVNDFQKGDIAEGYSVSREKKESFPLTVTSAQKNPTAFYLCASSIATGQPIFDTQYFGPGTRLTVL.

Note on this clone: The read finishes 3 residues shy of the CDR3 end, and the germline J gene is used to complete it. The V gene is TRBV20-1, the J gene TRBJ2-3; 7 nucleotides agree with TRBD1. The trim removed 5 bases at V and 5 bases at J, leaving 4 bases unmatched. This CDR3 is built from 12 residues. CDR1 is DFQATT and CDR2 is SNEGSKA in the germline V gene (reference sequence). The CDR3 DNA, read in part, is TGCAGTGCTTGGACAGGAGGAGATACG. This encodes CSAWTGGDT. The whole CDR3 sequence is CSAWTGGDTQYF.

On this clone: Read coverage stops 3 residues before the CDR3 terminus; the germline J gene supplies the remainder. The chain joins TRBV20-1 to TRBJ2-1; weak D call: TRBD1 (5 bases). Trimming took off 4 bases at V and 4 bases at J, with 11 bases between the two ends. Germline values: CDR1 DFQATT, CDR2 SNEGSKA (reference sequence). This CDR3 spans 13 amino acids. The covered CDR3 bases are TGCAGTGCTACGGCCCGACAGTACAATGAG. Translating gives CSATARQYNE. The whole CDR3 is CSATARQYNEQFF.

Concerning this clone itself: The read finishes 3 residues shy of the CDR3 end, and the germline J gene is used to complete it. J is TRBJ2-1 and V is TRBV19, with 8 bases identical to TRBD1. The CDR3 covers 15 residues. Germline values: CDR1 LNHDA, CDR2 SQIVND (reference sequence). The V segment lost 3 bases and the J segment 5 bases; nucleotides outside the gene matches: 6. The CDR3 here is CASSIGQGAHNEQFF. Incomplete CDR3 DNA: TGTGCCAGTAGTATTGGGCAGGGGGCACACAATGAG.

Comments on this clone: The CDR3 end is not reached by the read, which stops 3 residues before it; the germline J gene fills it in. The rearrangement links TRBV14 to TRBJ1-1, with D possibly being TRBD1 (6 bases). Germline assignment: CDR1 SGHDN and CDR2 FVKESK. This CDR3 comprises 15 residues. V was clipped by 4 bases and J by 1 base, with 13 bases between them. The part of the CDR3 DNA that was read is TGTGCCAGCAGCCCCGCGACAGGCTGGAACACTGAA. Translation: CASSPATGWNTE. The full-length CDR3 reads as CASSPATGWNTEAFF. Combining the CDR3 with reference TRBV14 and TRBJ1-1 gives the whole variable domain EAGVTQFPSHSVIEKGQTVTLRCDPISGHDNLYWYRRVMGKEIKFLLHFVKESKQDESGMPNNRFLAERTGGTYSTLKVQPAELEDSGVYFCASSPATGWNTEAFFGQGTRLTVV.

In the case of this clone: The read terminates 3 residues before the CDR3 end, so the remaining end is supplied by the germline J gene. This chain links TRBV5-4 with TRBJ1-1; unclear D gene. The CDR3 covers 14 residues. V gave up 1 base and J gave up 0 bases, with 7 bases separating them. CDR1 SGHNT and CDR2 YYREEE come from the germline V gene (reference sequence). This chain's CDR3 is CASSLTLMNTEAFF. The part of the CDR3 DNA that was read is TGTGCCAGCAGCTTGACTCTAATGAACACTGAA. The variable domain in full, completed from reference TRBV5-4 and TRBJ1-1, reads ETGVTQSPTHLIKTRGQQVTLRCSSQSGHNTVSWYQQALGQGPQFIFQYYREEENGRGNFPPRFSGLQFPNYSSELNVNALELDDSALYLCASSLTLMNTEAFFGQGTRLTVV.

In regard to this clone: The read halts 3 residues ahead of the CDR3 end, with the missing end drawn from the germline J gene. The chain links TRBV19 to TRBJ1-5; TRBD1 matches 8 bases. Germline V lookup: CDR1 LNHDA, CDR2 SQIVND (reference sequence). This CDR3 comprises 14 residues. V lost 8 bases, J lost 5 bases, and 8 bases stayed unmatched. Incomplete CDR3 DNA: TGTGCCAGTCTCGGGACAGGATTTTATCAGCCC. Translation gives CASLGTGFYQP. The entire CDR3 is CASLGTGFYQPQHF.

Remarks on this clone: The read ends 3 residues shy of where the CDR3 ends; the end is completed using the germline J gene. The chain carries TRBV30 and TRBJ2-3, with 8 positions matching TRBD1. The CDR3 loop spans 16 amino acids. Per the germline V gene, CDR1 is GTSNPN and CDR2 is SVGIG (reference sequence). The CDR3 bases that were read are TGTGCCTGGAGTGTACAAGGCAGGGGGCCAGGCCAGCCG. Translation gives CAWSVQGRGPGQP. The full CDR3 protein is CAWSVQGRGPGQPQYF.

CDR3 region: CATRVASGSYEQYF. The covered CDR3 bases are TGTGCCACTAGAGTGGCTAGCGGATCCTACGAG. The genes are TRBV7-2 and TRBJ2-7, with TRBD2 identical over 7 bases. From the germline J gene comes the end of the CDR3, since the read stops 3 residues before it. Germline V CDR1 and CDR2: SGHTA, FQGNSA. J lost 1 base, V lost 10 bases, and 10 bases had no gene match. The CDR3 runs to 14 residues. The variable domain in full, completed from reference TRBV7-2 and TRBJ2-7, reads GAGVSQSPSNKVTEKGKDVELRCDPISGHTALYWYRQSLGQGLEFLIYFQGNSAPDKSGLPSDRFSAERTGGSVSTLTIQRTQQEDSAVYLCATRVASGSYEQYFGPGTRLTVT.

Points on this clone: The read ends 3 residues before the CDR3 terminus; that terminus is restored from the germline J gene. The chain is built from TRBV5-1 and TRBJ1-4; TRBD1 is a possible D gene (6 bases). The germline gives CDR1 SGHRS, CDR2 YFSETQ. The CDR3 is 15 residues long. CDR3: CASSSEGQPNSPLFF. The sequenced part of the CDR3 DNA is TGCGCCAGCAGCTCCGAAGGACAGCCGAATTCACCA.

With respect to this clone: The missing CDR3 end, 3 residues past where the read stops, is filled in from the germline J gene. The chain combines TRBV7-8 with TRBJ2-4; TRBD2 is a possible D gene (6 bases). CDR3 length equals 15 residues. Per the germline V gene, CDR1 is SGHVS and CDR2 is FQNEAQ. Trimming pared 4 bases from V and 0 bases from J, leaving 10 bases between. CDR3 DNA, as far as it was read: TGTGCCAGCAGCTCGGGACTCCAAGCCAAAAACATT. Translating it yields CASSSGLQAKNI. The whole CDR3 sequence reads CASSSGLQAKNIQYF. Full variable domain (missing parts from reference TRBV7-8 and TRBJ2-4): GAGVSQSPRYKVAKRGQDVALRCDPISGHVSLFWYQQALGQGPEFLTYFQNEAQLDKSGLPSDRFFAERPEGSVSTLKIQRTQQEDSAVYLCASSSGLQAKNIQYFGAGTRLSVL.

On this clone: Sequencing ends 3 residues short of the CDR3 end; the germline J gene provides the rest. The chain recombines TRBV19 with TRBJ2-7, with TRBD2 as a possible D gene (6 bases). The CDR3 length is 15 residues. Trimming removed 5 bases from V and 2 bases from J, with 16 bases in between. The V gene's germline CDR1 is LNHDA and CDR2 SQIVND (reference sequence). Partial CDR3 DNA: TGTGCCAGTAGTTCGGGGGAAGCCGGGACCTACGAG. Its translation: CASSSGEAGTYE. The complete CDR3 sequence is CASSSGEAGTYEQYF.

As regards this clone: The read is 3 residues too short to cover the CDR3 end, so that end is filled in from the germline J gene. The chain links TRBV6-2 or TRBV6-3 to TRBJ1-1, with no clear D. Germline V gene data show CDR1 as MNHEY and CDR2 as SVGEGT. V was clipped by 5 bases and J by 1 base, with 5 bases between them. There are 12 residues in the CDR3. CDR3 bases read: TGTGCCAGCAGTGCAGGGAACACTGAA. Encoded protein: CASSAGNTE. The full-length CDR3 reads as CASSAGNTEAFF.

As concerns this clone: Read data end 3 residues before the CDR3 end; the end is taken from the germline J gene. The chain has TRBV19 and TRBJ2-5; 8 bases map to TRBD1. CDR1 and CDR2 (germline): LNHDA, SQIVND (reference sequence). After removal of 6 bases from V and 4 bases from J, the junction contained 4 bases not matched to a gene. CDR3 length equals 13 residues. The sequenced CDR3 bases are TGTGCCAGTAGACCACAGGGGGGAGAGACC. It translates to CASRPQGGET. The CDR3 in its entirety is CASRPQGGETQYF.